This TCR beta chain derives from a study of early T cells in non-severe SARS-CoV-2 infection. Across the whole study: Sequencing input comprised bulk RNA from unsorted whole blood; chain pairing was not available.

This clonotype has ten or more counts. Separate cDNA molecules each had unique molecular identifiers attached to them. TCRdb passed the 5' RACE reads through MiXCR, listing each CDR3 protein once. Here the sample spans 25,000 to 30,000 distinct CDR3 sequences, approximately 4% being singletons. This CDR3 region has 14 residues. V lost 1 base, J lost 2 bases, and 7 bases lay in between. Per the germline V gene, CDR1 is SGHTA and CDR2 is FQGNSA. This sequence was found in an adult who was a healthcare worker with PCR-confirmed SARS-CoV-2 infection or an uninfected control (not recorded which). Sequences were obtained from whole blood. The V gene is TRBV7-2, the J gene TRBJ2-3; D is ambiguous. CDR3: CASSLVLITDTQYF. In nucleotides, the CDR3 is TGTGCCAGCAGCTTAGTCTTGATCACAGATACGCAGTATTTT.